A single T cell receptor beta chain is shown here with its context. The antigen is not known. Primers for the PCR totalled 60 Vbeta and 13 Jbeta. Clones were read by immunoSEQ multiplex PCR, and TCRdb kept only the in-frame ones, dropping some. This sample's table reports some 110,000 clones. This entry is derived from a study of cytomegalovirus exposure and HLA in healthy donors. Study summary: Findings of an earlier analysis included over 95 million unique TCR beta sequences from about 180 million T cells. Notes on the study in general: Among donors in an Asian-associated ancestry cluster, a later analysis reportedly found fewer N-insertions than the roughly 730-donor mean.

V lost 2 bases to trimming and J lost 2 bases; unmatched junction nucleotides: 9. The CDR3 loop spans 18 amino acids. Germline CDR1 is SGHVS and CDR2 is FNYEAQ. The receptor comes from a middle-aged man in good health and CMV-seropositive. V usage is TRBV7-6 and J usage is TRBJ2-5; 12 nucleotides align to TRBD1. The sequenced sample consisted of PBMCs. The DNA for the CDR3 is TGTGCCAGCAGCTTACTCGGGACAGGGGGCCATGCACAAGAGACCCAGTACTTC. Translation: CASSLLGTGGHAQETQYF.